Listed here is a single TCR beta chain. Antigen unknown. The V end was cut by 1 base, the J end by 3 bases, with 12 bases between. The CDR3 totals 15 residues. Germline lookup yields CDR1 MGHRA and CDR2 YSYEKL. These data belong to a study of response to subunit inactivated influenza vaccine. Study results and caveats: Authors suggested each seasonal flu vaccination may recruit only limited numbers of new T cells.

TCRdb independently ran MiXCR on the RT-PCR reads; one entry per CDR3 protein. In the table there are 650,000 to 800,000 distinct CDR3 sequences, about 15% of which are singletons. This TCR was recovered from a man over 45 who received an inactivated influenza vaccine. The V and J genes are TRBV4-1 and TRBJ1-2; TRBD1 is a possible D gene (5 bases). The sample was PBMCs from blood, taken 14 to 15 days before vaccination. CDR3 nucleotide sequence: TGCGCCAGCAGCCAAGGGCTGGGGACGGACTATGGCTACACCTTC. This translates into CASSQGLGTDYGYTF.